This TCR beta chain comes out of a study of Graves' ophthalmopathy and Graves' hyperthyroidism. Broader study findings: Clonotypes were expanded in thyroid at above 0.001 frequency, and most also appeared in blood.

In this cohort, patients with other autoimmune diseases, uncontrolled infections, pregnancy or lactation were excluded. Clinical symptoms, serum thyroxine, TRAb, thyroid ultrasound and orbital computed tomography determined diagnosis. V dropped 0 bases and J dropped 4 bases, with 7 bases sitting between them. In germline, CDR1 is GTSNPN, CDR2 SVGIG (reference sequence). This CDR3 has 14 residues. In its sample, this clonotype was seen a few times. The antigen is undetermined. RNA transcripts were the template, and TCR beta CDR3 regions were amplified from them. HTBI primers served in a first-round RT-PCR, which a second-round multiplex PCR followed. Each CDR3 protein is one row after TCRdb ran MiXCR on the multiplex PCR reads. The sample contains approximately 1.2 million distinct CDR3 sequences, roughly two fifths of which appear only once.

The sequenced sample consisted of peripheral blood or thyroid tissue (not recorded which). The rearrangement links TRBV30 to TRBJ2-6; D not certain. The sequence was collected from an adult man with Graves' hyperthyroidism. CDR3 sequence reads: CAWSVFGGANVLTF. The CDR3 region has the DNA TGTGCCTGGAGTGTCTTTGGAGGGGCCAACGTCCTGACTTTC. Filled out from reference TRBV30 and TRBJ2-6, the complete variable domain reads SQTIHQWPATLVQPVGSPLSLECTVEGTSNPNLYWYRQAAGRGLQLLFYSVGIGQISSEVPQNLSASRPQDRQFILSSKKLLLSDSGFYLCAWSVFGGANVLTFGAGSRLTVL.